This T cell receptor beta chain was sequenced in a study of shared clonotypes between healthy human individuals. Study results and caveats: Clonotype sharing among donors was thought likely to change with sequencing depth.

This clone appeared once. Its antigen is not identified. V was cut by 2 bases and J by 2 bases, with 20 bases left in between. Per germline, CDR1 SGHRS and CDR2 YFSETQ. The CDR3 length is 17 residues. A CD45RA-negative memory subset and a CD45RA+ naive subset were separated from the CD4+ cells. Replicate PCRs from sorted subsets contained around 190 ng DNA, which is some 32,000 T cell genomes. The authors' processing: For the immunoSEQ data, sequences were junction-only without quality scores, so filtering differed. Measured with immunoSEQ multiplex PCR; TCRdb has only the in-frame clones, and not every one. V and J calls and clone size are given by that table; D and trimming were obtained from the DNA. Here the sample spans around 2,000,000 clones, roughly 94% being singletons.

This receptor was taken from a man aged 18 to 29 in good health. The specimen sequenced was naive CD4+ T cells sorted from blood. Subset given: CD45RA+ positively selected. The chain carries TRBV5-1 and TRBJ2-7, with D possibly TRBD2 on 6 matching bases. In nucleotides, the CDR3 is TGCGCCAGCAGCTTTATGCAGGCTAGCGAGACAACCTACGAGCAGTACTTC. Translated: CASSFMQASETTYEQYF.